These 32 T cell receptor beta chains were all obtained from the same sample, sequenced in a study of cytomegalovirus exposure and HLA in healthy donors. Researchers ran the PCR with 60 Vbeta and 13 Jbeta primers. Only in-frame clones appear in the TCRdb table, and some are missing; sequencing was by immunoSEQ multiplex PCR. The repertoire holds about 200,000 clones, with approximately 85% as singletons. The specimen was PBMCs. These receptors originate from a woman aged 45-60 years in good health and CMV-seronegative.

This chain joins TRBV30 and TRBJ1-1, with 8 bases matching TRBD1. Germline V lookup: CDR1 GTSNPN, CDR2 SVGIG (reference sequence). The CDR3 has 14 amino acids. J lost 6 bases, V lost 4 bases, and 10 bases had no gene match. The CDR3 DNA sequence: TGTGCCTGGACCTCCGGGACAGGTGGCGCTGAAGCTTTCTTT. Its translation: CAWTSGTGGAEAFF. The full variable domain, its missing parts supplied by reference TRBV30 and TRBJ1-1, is SQTIHQWPATLVQPVGSPLSLECTVEGTSNPNLYWYRQAAGRGLQLLFYSVGIGQISSEVPQNLSASRPQDRQFILSSKKLLLSDSGFYLCAWTSGTGGAEAFFGQGTRLTVV.

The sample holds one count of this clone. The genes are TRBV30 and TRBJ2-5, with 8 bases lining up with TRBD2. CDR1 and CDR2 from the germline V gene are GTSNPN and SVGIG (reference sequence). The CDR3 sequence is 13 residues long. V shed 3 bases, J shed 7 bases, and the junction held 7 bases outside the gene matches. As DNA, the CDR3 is TGTGCCTGGAGACTTCCCGGGGGGGGGACCCAGTACTTC. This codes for CAWRLPGGGTQYF.

CDR3 nucleotides: TGTGCCAGCTCACCTGAAGCTGAGCAGTTCTTC. It encodes CASSPEAEQFF. This sequence joins TRBV18 and TRBJ2-1, with unresolved D. The V gene lost 3 bases and the J gene lost 9 bases, with 6 bases spanning the gap. The length of the CDR3 is 11 residues. CDR1 is KGHSH and CDR2 is LQKENI in the germline V gene.

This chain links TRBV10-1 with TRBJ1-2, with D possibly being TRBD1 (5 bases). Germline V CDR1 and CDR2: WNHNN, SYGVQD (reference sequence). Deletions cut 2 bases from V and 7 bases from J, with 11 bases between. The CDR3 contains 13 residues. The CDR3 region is CASSETGRSGYTF. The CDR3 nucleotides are TGCGCCAGCAGTGAGACAGGACGGAGTGGCTACACCTTC.

The CDR3 region is CASSPRTEFYGYTF. The DNA for the CDR3 is TGTGCCAGCAGTCCTAGGACTGAGTTCTATGGCTACACCTTC. This sequence joins TRBV27 and TRBJ1-2; D is unresolved. Trimming cost V 5 bases and J 4 bases, with 14 bases left between them. Germline V lookup: CDR1 MNHEY, CDR2 SMNVEV (reference sequence). This CDR3 has 14 amino acids.

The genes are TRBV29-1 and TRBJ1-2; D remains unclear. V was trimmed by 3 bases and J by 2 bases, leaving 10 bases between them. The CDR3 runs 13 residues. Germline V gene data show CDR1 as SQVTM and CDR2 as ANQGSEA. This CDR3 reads CSVDAGNNYGYTF. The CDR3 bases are TGCAGCGTTGACGCAGGAAACAACTATGGCTACACCTTC. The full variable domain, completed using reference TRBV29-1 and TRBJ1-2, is SAVISQKPSRDICQRGTSLTIQCQVDSQVTMMFWYRQQPGQSLTLIATANQGSEATYESGFVIDKFPISRPNLTFSTLTVSNMSPEDSSIYLCSVDAGNNYGYTFGSGTRLTVV.

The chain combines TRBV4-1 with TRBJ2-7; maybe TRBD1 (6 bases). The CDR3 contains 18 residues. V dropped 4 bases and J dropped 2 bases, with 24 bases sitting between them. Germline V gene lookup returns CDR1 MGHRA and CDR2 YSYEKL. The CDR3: CASSPRGGKAKSPYEQYF. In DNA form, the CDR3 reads TGCGCCAGCAGCCCCAGAGGGGGTAAGGCCAAATCACCCTACGAGCAGTACTTC.

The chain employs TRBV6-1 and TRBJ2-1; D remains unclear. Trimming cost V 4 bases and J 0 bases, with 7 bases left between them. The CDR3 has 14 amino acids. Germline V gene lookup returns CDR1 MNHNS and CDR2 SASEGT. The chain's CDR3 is CASSGSSSYNEQFF. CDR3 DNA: TGTGCCAGCAGTGGCTCTAGCTCCTACAATGAGCAGTTCTTC.

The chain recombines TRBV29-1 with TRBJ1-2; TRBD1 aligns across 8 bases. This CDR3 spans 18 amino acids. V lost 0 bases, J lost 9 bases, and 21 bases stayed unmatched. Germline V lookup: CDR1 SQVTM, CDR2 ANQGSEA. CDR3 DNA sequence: TGCAGCGTTGAAGATCGAGGCGGCAGGGGGCTTCCTCTAGATCGCTACACCTTC. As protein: CSVEDRGGRGLPLDRYTF.

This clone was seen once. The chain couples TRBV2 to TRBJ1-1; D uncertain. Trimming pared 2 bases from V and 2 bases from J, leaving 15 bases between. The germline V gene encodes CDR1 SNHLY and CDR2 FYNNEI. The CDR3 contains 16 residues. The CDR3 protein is CASSERGISINTEAFF. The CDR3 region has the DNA TGTGCCAGCAGTGAAAGAGGGATTAGTATTAACACTGAAGCTTTCTTT.

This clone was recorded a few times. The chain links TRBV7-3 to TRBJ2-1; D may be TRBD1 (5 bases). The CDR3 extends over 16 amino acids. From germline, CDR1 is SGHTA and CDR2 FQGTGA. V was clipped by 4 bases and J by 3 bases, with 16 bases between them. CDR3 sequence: CASSSGQVSLYNEQFF. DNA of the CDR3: TGTGCCAGCAGCTCCGGACAAGTTTCCCTCTACAATGAGCAGTTCTTC.

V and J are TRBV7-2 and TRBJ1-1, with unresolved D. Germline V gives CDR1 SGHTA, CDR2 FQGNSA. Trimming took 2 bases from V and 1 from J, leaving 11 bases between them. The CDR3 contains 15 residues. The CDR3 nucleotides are TGTGCCAGCAGCTTACGTTCGAGCGGGAACACTGAAGCTTTCTTT. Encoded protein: CASSLRSSGNTEAFF.

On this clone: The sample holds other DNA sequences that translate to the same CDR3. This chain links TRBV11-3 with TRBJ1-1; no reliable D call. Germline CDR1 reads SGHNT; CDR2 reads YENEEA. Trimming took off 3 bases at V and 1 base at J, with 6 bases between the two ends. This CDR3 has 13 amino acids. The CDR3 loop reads CASSLGRNTEAFF. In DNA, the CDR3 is TGTGCCAGCAGCTTGGGCAGGAACACTGAAGCTTTCTTT.

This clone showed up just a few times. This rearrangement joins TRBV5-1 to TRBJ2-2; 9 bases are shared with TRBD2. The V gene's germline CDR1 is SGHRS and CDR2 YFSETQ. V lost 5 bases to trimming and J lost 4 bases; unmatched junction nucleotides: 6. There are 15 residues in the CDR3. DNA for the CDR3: TGCGCCAGCAGAATTAGCGGGAGTAGCACCGGGGAGCTGTTTTTT. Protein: CASRISGSSTGELFF.

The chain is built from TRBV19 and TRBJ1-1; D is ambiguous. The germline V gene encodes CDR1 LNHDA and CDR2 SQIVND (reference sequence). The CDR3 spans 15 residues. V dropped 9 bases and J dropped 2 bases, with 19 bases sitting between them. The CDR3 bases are TGTGCCAGCACTCCGGTCCCGGGTATCAACACTGAAGCTTTCTTT. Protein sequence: CASTPVPGINTEAFF.

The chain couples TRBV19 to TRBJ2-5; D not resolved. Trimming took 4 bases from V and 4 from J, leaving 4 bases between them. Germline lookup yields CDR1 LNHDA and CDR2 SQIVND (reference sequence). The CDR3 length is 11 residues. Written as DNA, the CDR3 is TGTGCCAGTAGTACCGGAGAGACCCAGTACTTC. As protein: CASSTGETQYF.

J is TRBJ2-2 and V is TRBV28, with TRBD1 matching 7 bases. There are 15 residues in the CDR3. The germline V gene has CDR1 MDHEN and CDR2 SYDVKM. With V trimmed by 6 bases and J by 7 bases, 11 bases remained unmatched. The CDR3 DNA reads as TGTGCCAGCAGAGAGGGGGCGCGAAATCTCGGGGAGCTGTTTTTT. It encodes CASREGARNLGELFF.

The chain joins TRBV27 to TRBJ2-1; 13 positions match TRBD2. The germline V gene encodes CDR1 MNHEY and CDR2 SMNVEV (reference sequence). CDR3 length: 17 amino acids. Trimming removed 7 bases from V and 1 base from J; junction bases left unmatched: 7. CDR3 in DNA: TGTGCCAGCACCCCGGGACTAGCGGGATTTTCCTACAATGAGCAGTTCTTC. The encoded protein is CASTPGLAGFSYNEQFF.

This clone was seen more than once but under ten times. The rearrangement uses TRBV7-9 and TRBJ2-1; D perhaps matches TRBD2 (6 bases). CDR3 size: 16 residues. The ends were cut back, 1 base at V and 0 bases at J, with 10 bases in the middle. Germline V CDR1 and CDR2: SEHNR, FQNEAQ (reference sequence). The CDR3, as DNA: TGTGCCAGCAGCTTAGAGGCGGGACGCTCCTACAATGAGCAGTTCTTC. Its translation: CASSLEAGRSYNEQFF.

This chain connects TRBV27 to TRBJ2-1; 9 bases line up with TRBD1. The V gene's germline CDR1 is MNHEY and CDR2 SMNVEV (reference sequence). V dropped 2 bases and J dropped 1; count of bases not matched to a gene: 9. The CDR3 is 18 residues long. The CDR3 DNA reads TGTGCCAGCAGTTTAACCCCCCCGACAGGGGGTTCCTACAATGAGCAGTTCTTC. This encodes CASSLTPPTGGSYNEQFF.

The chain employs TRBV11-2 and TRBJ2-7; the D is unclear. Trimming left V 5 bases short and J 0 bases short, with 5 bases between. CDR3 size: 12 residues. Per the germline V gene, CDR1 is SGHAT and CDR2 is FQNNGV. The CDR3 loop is CASSHSSYEQYF. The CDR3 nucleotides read TGTGCCAGCAGCCATAGCTCCTACGAGCAGTACTTC.

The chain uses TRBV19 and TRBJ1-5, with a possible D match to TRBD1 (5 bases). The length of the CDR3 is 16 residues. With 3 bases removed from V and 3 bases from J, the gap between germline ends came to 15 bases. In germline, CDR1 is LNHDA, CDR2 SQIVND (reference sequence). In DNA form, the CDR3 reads TGTGCCAGTAGTATTGGGCAGGGTATTAACAATCAGCCCCAGCATTTT. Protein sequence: CASSIGQGINNQPQHF.

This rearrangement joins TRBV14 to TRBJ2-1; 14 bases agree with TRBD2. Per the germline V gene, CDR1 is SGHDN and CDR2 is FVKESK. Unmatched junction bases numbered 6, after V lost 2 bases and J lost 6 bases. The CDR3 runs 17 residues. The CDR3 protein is CASSQRLAGGPLNEQFF. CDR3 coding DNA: TGTGCCAGCAGCCAAAGACTAGCGGGAGGGCCCCTCAATGAGCAGTTCTTC. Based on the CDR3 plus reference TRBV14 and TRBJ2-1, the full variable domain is EAGVTQFPSHSVIEKGQTVTLRCDPISGHDNLYWYRRVMGKEIKFLLHFVKESKQDESGMPNNRFLAERTGGTYSTLKVQPAELEDSGVYFCASSQRLAGGPLNEQFFGPGTRLTVL.

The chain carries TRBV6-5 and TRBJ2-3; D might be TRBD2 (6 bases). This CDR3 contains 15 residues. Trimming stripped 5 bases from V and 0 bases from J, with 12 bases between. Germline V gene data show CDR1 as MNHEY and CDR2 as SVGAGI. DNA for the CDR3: TGTGCCAGCAGTCCCCTAGGGACTAGCACAGATACGCAGTATTTT. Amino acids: CASSPLGTSTDTQYF.

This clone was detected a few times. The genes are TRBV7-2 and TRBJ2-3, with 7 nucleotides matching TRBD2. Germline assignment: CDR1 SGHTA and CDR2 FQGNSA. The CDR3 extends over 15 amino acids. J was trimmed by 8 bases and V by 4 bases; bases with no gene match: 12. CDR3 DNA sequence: TGTGCCAGCAGCTGGCGGGAGTCGAGGAAAGGTACGCAGTATTTT. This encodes CASSWRESRKGTQYF. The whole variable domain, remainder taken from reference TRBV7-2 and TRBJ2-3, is GAGVSQSPSNKVTEKGKDVELRCDPISGHTALYWYRQSLGQGLEFLIYFQGNSAPDKSGLPSDRFSAERTGGSVSTLTIQRTQQEDSAVYLCASSWRESRKGTQYFGPGTRLTVL.

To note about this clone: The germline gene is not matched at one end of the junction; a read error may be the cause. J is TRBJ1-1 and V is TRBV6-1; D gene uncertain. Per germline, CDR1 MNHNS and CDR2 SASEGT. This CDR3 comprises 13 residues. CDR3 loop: CASGEVRDTEAFF. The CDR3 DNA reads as TGTGCCAGCGGTGAGGTCCGGGACACTGAAGCTTTCTTT.

The CDR3 loop is CASSSSGLRSYNEQFF. DNA for the CDR3: TGTGCCAGCAGTTCTTCAGGGCTCCGCTCCTACAATGAGCAGTTCTTC. The rearrangement uses TRBV6-6 and TRBJ2-1; TRBD1 might be the D (5 bases). CDR1 is MNHNY, CDR2 SVGAGI, per germline (reference sequence). V was cut by 4 bases and J by 0 bases, with 13 bases left in between. This CDR3 has 16 residues.

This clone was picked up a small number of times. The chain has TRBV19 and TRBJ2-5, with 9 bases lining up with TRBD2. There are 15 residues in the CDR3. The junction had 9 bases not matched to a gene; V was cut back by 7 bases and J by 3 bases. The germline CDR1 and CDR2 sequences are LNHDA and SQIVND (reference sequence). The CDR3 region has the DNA TGTGCCAGTATGCGGACTAGCGCAAATAAAGAGACCCAGTACTTC. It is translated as CASMRTSANKETQYF. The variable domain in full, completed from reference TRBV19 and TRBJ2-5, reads DGGITQSPKYLFRKEGQNVTLSCEQNLNHDAMYWYRQDPGQGLRLIYYSQIVNDFQKGDIAEGYSVSREKKESFPLTVTSAQKNPTAFYLCASMRTSANKETQYFGPGTRLLVL.

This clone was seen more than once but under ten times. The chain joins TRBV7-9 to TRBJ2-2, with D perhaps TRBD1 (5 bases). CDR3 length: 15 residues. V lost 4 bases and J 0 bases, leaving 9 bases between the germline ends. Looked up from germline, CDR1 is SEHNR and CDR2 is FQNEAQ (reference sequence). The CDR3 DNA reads TGTGCCAGCAGCTCGACAGTTCCGAACACCGGGGAGCTGTTTTTT. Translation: CASSSTVPNTGELFF.

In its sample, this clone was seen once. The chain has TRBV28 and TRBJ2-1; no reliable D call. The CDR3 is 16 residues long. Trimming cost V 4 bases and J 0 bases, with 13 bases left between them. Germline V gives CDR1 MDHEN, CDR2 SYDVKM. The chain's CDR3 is CASSSPAPSSYNEQFF. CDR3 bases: TGTGCCAGCAGTTCCCCCGCTCCGAGCTCCTACAATGAGCAGTTCTTC.

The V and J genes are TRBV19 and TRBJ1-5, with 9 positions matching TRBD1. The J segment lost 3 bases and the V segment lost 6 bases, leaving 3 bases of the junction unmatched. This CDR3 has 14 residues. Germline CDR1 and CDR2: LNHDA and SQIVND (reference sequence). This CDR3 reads CASSRDRVNQPQHF. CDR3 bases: TGTGCCAGTAGCAGGGACAGGGTCAATCAGCCCCAGCATTTT.

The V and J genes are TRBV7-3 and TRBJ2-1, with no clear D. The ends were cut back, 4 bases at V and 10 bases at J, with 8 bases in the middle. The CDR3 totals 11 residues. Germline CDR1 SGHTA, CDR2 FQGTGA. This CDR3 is CASSSSGEQFF. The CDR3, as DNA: TGTGCCAGCAGCTCTTCAGGAGAGCAGTTCTTC.